The TCR beta chain under discussion was sequenced for a study of blood T cell repertoires in COVID-19. Original analysis: Estimates of nucleated cell counts were drawn from the amplification of reference gene primers. The assay was immunoSEQ multiplex PCR, and TCRdb's table has in-frame clones only and misses some. V and J calls and clone size are as listed in that table; D and trimming were resolved from the DNA. The sample records around 190,000 clones, about 90% being singletons. The CDR3 is 14 residues long. V was clipped by 6 bases and J by 1 base, with 12 bases between them. The germline V gene has CDR1 SQVTM and CDR2 ANQGSEA. This clone appeared a single time.

Sequenced sample: peripheral blood. The J gene is TRBJ2-2, the V gene TRBV29-1; TRBD2 is a possible D gene (5 bases). This TCR came from a man younger than 35 with active or convalescent COVID-19. The CDR3: CSVLGVGNTGELFF. CDR3 bases: TGCAGCGTCCTGGGAGTAGGGAACACCGGGGAGCTGTTTTTT.